This T cell receptor (beta chain) appears in the sequencing data of a study of T cells after yellow fever vaccination. Overall study findings and caveats: Though it reached lower strength, the secondary response hit its peak faster, day 5 versus 15. Booster samples showed a return of most primary-vaccination clones (roughly 96% CD4, approximately 88% CD8).

Concerning this clonotype: Its specificity is unknown.

UMIs were added to TCR cDNA along with a universal primer site when it was made by 5'RACE template switching. From the 5' RACE reads, TCRdb called clonotypes with MiXCR, one entry per CDR3 protein. The sample comprises some 400,000 distinct CDR3 sequences, approximately 5.7% of which are singletons, and about 15% rests with the top ten. Trimming removed 5 bases from V and 9 bases from J; junction bases left unmatched: 10. The CDR3 has 14 amino acids. Per germline, CDR1 SEHNR and CDR2 FQNEAQ (reference sequence). The source material was PBMCs, sampled 5 days after the yellow fever booster vaccination. The source is a man aged 30 to 39 who received the YFV17D yellow fever vaccine. The genes are TRBV7-9 and TRBJ2-1, with 7 bases identical to TRBD2. This CDR3 is CASSPNRPGGEQFF. DNA of the CDR3: TGTGCCAGCAGCCCTAACCGCCCGGGGGGTGAGCAGTTCTTC.